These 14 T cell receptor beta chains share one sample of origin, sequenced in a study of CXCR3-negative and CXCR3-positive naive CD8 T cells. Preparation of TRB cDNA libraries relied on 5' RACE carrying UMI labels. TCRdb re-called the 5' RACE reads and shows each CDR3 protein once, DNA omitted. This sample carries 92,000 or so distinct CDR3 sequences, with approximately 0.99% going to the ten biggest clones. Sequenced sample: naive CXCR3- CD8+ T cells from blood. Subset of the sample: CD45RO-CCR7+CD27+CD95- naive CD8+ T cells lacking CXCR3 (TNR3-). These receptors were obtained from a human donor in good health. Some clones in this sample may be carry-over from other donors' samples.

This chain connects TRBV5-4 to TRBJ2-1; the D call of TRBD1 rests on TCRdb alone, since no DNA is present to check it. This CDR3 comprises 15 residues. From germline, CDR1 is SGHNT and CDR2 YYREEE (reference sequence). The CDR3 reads CASSSRDSPINEQFF.

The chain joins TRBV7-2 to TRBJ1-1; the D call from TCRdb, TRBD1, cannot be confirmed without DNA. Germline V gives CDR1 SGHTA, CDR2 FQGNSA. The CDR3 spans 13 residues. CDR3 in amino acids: CASRPPGAPEAFF.

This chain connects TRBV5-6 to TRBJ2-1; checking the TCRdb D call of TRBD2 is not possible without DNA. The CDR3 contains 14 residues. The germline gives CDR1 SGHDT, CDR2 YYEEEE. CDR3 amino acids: CASGNGLAGEVPFF.

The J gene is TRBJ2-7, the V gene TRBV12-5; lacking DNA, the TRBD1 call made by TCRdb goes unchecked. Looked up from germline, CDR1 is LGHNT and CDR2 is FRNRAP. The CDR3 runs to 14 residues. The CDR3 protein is CASGSPDVGHEQYF.

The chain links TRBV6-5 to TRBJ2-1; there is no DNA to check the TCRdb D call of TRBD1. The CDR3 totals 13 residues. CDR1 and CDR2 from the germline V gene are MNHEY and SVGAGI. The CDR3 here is CASSWDSYNEQFF.

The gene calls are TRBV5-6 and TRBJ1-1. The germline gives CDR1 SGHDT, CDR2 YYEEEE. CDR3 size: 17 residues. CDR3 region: CASSFYSGRNQNTEAFF.

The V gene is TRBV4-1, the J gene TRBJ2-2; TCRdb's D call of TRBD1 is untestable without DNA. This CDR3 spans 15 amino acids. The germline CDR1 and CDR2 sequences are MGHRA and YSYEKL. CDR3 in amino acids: CASSQLGDHTGELFF.

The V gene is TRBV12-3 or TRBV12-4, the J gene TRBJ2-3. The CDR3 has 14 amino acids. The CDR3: CASSLTEVPDTQYF.

Here the CDR3 reads CASSDSGSAQETQYF. The chain employs TRBV2 and TRBJ2-5. The germline V gene has CDR1 SNHLY and CDR2 FYNNEI. This CDR3 is built from 15 residues.

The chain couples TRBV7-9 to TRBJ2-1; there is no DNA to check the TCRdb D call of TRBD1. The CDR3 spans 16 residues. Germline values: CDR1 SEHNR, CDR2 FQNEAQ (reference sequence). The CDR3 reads CASSAPPGQAYNEQFF.

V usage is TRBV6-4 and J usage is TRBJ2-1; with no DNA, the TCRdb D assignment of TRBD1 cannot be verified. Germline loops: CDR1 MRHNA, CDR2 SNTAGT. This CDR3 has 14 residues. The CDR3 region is CASSEGGAGNEQFF.

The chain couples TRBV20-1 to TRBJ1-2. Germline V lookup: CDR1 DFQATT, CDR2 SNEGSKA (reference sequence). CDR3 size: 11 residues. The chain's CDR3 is CSATWDNGYTF.

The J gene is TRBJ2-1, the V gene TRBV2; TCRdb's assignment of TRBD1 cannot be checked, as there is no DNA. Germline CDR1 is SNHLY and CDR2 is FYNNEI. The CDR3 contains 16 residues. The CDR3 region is CASSESPDRAIHEQFF.

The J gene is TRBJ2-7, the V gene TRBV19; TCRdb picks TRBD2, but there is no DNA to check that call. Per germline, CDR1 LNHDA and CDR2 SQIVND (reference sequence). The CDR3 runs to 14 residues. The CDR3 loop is CASSPGLAVFEQYF.